This T cell receptor (beta chain) was profiled in a study of shared clonotypes between healthy human individuals. Assay: immunoSEQ multiplex PCR; the TCRdb copy retains only in-frame clones and omits some. Of fewer than 2.5 million clones in the sample, 90% to 95% were seen once. Donors included only healthy HIV-negative adults lacking recent acute infections or vaccinations. The receptor's source is a man aged 18 to 29 in good health. Some clones in this sample may be carry-over from other donors' samples. Input material: naive CD4+ T cells from PBMCs. Subset given: CD45RA+ positively selected.

The CDR3 bases are TGTGCCAGCAGCCAAGAGGGCAGGGGGCGCGAGCAGTACTTC. Its translation is CASSQEGRGREQYF. The chain links TRBV4-2 to TRBJ2-7; 8 positions agree with TRBD1. J lost 6 bases, V lost 0 bases, and 4 bases had no gene match. The CDR3 has 14 amino acids. CDR1 is LGHNA, CDR2 YNFKEQ, per germline.